The 14 T cell receptor beta chains below were found in one sample sequenced in a study of blood T cell repertoires in COVID-19. The repertoire was sequenced with immunoSEQ multiplex PCR; TCRdb's copy has only in-frame clones and lacks some. The sample carries 250,000 to 350,000 clones, 85% to 90% recorded once. The source material was PBMCs or T cells enriched from blood (not recorded which). The receptors shown here come from a woman younger than 30 with acute COVID-19.

V and J are TRBV27 and TRBJ1-2; weak D call: TRBD1 (6 bases). Germline V gene lookup returns CDR1 MNHEY and CDR2 SMNVEV (reference sequence). The CDR3 covers 13 residues. The ends were cut back, 3 bases at V and 8 bases at J, with 13 bases in the middle. The CDR3 bases are TGTGCCAGCAGTTTCCAGGGGATCGGCGGCTACACCTTC. It codes for CASSFQGIGGYTF.

The gene calls are TRBV12-3 or TRBV12-4 and TRBJ1-2, with 9 positions matching TRBD1. This CDR3 spans 13 amino acids. Unmatched junction bases numbered 3, after V lost 4 bases and J lost 6 bases. The CDR3 spells CASSSRTGDGYTF. DNA for the CDR3: TGTGCCAGCAGTTCGAGGACAGGGGATGGCTACACCTTC.

CDR3 in amino acids: CASSLTTSGGGFETQYF. The DNA of the CDR3 is TGTGCCAGCAGCCTCACGACTAGCGGAGGGGGGTTCGAGACCCAGTACTTC. This chain connects TRBV3-1 (or the pseudogene TRBV3-2) to TRBJ2-5; 9 nucleotides match TRBD2. The V segment lost 4 bases and the J segment 5 bases; nucleotides outside the gene matches: 14. Germline lookup yields CDR1 LGHDT and CDR2 YNNKEL (reference sequence). The CDR3 contains 17 residues.

The J gene is TRBJ1-2, the V gene TRBV4-1, with TRBD1 matching 8 bases. J lost 3 bases, V lost 4 bases, and 13 bases had no gene match. The CDR3 sequence is 17 residues long. Germline values: CDR1 MGHRA, CDR2 YSYEKL. For the CDR3, the DNA is TGCGCCAGCAGCCTGCCCCAGACAGGGGAGGTCGACTATGGCTACACCTTC. Translated, it gives CASSLPQTGEVDYGYTF.

This chain links TRBV18 with TRBJ1-1; D remains unclear. The CDR3 consists of 17 residues. Trimming took 3 bases from V and 2 from J, leaving 19 bases between them. Germline assignment: CDR1 KGHSH and CDR2 LQKENI. Here the CDR3 reads CASSPLVGSGGNTEAFF. The CDR3 DNA reads as TGTGCCAGCTCACCCCTTGTAGGCTCGGGAGGTAACACTGAAGCTTTCTTT.

The J gene is TRBJ1-1, the V gene TRBV11-3; TRBD1 might be the D (5 bases). V was trimmed by 4 bases and J by 10 bases, leaving 16 bases between them. The length of the CDR3 is 13 residues. The germline V gene encodes CDR1 SGHNT and CDR2 YENEEA. The CDR3 sequence: CASSSRGPTAAFF. In DNA form, the CDR3 reads TGTGCCAGCAGCTCGCGGGGCCCGACGGCAGCTTTCTTT.

The chain links TRBV20-1 to TRBJ1-1; D unclear. This CDR3 has 14 amino acids. Germline CDR1 reads DFQATT; CDR2 reads SNEGSKA (reference sequence). The V end lost 3 bases, the J end lost 2 bases, and 13 bases lay between the germline ends. The CDR3 DNA reads TGCAGTGCTAGTGAACGAGGGAGCAACACTGAAGCTTTCTTT. Protein: CSASERGSNTEAFF.

This CDR3 is CATAGGGGQPQHF. CDR3 in DNA: TGTGCCACCGCGGGGGGGGGAGGTCAGCCCCAGCATTTT. J is TRBJ1-5 and V is TRBV10-3, with D possibly TRBD1 on 5 matching bases. Germline CDR1 reads ENHRY; CDR2 reads SYGVKD. The CDR3 is 13 residues long. The germline V and J ends were trimmed by 10 bases and 6 bases, with 16 bases remaining between them.

The chain has TRBV10-3 and TRBJ2-2; the match to TRBD2 covers 8 bases. V lost 5 bases to trimming and J lost 0 bases; unmatched junction nucleotides: 2. Germline CDR1 ENHRY, CDR2 SYGVKD. The CDR3 extends over 15 amino acids. The CDR3 spells CAISLGLANTGELFF. CDR3 DNA sequence: TGTGCCATCAGTCTGGGACTAGCGAACACCGGGGAGCTGTTTTTT.

The V gene is TRBV28, the J gene TRBJ1-5; TRBD1 is a possible D gene (6 bases). This CDR3 region has 15 residues. Germline values: CDR1 MDHEN, CDR2 SYDVKM. Between the trimmed V and J ends, which lost 6 bases and 5 bases, there was a span of 17 bases. The CDR3 is CASSRPGEVDQPQHF. The CDR3 DNA is TGTGCCAGCAGCCGCCCAGGGGAAGTTGATCAGCCCCAGCATTTT.

The sample holds a few counts of this clone. The chain joins TRBV6-5 to TRBJ2-7; tentatively, D is TRBD1 (6 bases). The CDR3 consists of 15 residues. CDR1 MNHEY and CDR2 SVGAGI come from the germline V gene. With 6 bases removed from V and 0 bases from J, the gap between germline ends came to 15 bases. This CDR3 is CASRPGTLSSYEQYF. The CDR3 DNA is TGTGCCAGCAGGCCCGGGACATTAAGCTCCTACGAGCAGTACTTC.

This clone was found once. The chain employs TRBV27 and TRBJ2-1; D ambiguous. Germline values: CDR1 MNHEY, CDR2 SMNVEV (reference sequence). This CDR3 has 15 residues. V gave up 3 bases and J gave up 8 bases, with 17 bases separating them. The CDR3 nucleotides are TGTGCCAGCAGTTTGGAAGCGCCTCGACGTGATGAGCAGTTCTTC. Its protein product is CASSLEAPRRDEQFF.

This clone was observed a single time. V is TRBV27 and J is TRBJ1-6, with TRBD1 matching over 9 bases. J was trimmed by 9 bases and V by 3 bases; bases with no gene match: 6. CDR3 length: 15 amino acids. CDR1 is MNHEY and CDR2 is SMNVEV in the germline V gene (reference sequence). Here the CDR3 DNA reads TGTGCCAGCAGTTTCCTTGACAGGGGGGGTTCACCCCTCCACTTT. The encoded protein is CASSFLDRGGSPLHF.

The rearrangement joins TRBV27 to TRBJ2-7; the D is unclear. CDR3 size: 14 residues. The germline V and J ends were trimmed by 4 bases and 0 bases, with 10 bases remaining between them. Germline V gene sequence: CDR1 MNHEY, CDR2 SMNVEV (reference sequence). CDR3 nucleotides: TGTGCCAGCAGTTCCCCTCTGAGCTCCTACGAGCAGTACTTC. Amino acid sequence: CASSSPLSSYEQYF.